Presented here are 16 T cell receptor beta chains from one specimen sequenced in a study of T cells in tumors after PD-1 blockade. Profiling relied on immunoSEQ multiplex PCR, and the TCRdb table lists in-frame clones only, not all of them. Of approximately 45,000 clones detected, approximately 80% appear once; the ten largest clones hold around 9.3%. The material sequenced was PBMCs, taken before anti-PD-1 therapy. The receptors were gathered from a human donor with advanced basal cell or squamous cell carcinoma (not recorded which).

CDR3 bases: TGTGCCAGCAACCGATGGGGGGCAGGTGAGCAGTTCTTC. This translates into CASNRWGAGEQFF. The chain joins TRBV5-6 to TRBJ2-1; either TRBD1 or TRBD2 may fit D (6 bases each). Germline V gene data show CDR1 as SGHDT and CDR2 as YYEEEE. Trimming removed 6 bases at V and 9 bases at J, with 16 bases between. CDR3 size: 13 residues.

The chain carries TRBV10-2 and TRBJ1-6, with 9 bases lining up with TRBD1. The J segment lost 6 bases and the V segment lost 6 bases, leaving 9 bases of the junction unmatched. CDR3 length: 16 residues. Looked up from germline, CDR1 is WSHSY and CDR2 is SAAADI. The CDR3 is CASSHPGQGFNSPLHF. Here the CDR3 DNA reads TGCGCCAGCAGCCATCCGGGACAGGGTTTTAATTCACCCCTCCACTTT.

The chain is built from TRBV5-1 and TRBJ1-2; TRBD1 is a possible D gene (6 bases). Germline loops: CDR1 SGHRS, CDR2 YFSETQ. Trimming left V 3 bases short and J 3 bases short, with 12 bases between. The CDR3 runs to 14 residues. The CDR3, as DNA: TGCGCCAGCAGCTCACGTCAGGGGTACTATGGCTACACCTTC. Residues: CASSSRQGYYGYTF. Full variable domain (rest looked up from reference TRBV5-1 and TRBJ1-2): KAGVTQTPRYLIKTRGQQVTLSCSPISGHRSVSWYQQTPGQGLQFLFEYFSETQRNKGNFPGRFSGRQFSNSRSEMNVSTLELGDSALYLCASSSRQGYYGYTFGSGTRLTVV.

This chain links TRBV3-1 (or the pseudogene TRBV3-2) with TRBJ2-3; D call uncertain. V was clipped by 4 bases and J by 3 bases, with 8 bases between them. Germline CDR1 reads LGHDT; CDR2 reads YNNKEL (reference sequence). This CDR3 comprises 13 residues. The CDR3 here is CASSPDLTDTQYF. The CDR3 DNA reads TGTGCCAGCAGCCCCGATTTGACAGATACGCAGTATTTT.

DNA of the CDR3: TGTGCCAGCAGTTACGGCAGTCATTTGAACACTGAAGCTTTCTTT. Its protein product is CASSYGSHLNTEAFF. The V call is TRBV6-6, the J call TRBJ1-1, with unresolved D. Per the germline V gene, CDR1 is MNHNY and CDR2 is SVGAGI (reference sequence). Trimming cost V 2 bases and J 0 bases, with 10 bases left between them. The CDR3 spans 15 residues.

This chain links TRBV7-9 with TRBJ1-4, with D perhaps TRBD1 (5 bases). With 0 bases removed from V and 2 bases from J, the gap between germline ends came to 10 bases. This CDR3 is built from 16 residues. Looked up from germline, CDR1 is SEHNR and CDR2 is FQNEAQ (reference sequence). CDR3 in amino acids: CASSLAGGLTNEKLFF. The CDR3 coding sequence is TGTGCCAGCAGCTTAGCGGGGGGTTTGACTAATGAAAAACTGTTTTTT.

Written as DNA, the CDR3 is TGTGCCAGCAGCTTATCACTAGCGGGGACGGGCGGGGAGCTGTTTTTT. Amino acids: CASSLSLAGTGGELFF. The V and J genes are TRBV7-7 and TRBJ2-2; TRBD2 matches at 10 bases. J gave up 7 bases and V 2 bases, and 7 bases lay outside the gene matches. Germline CDR1 SSHAT, CDR2 FNYEAQ (reference sequence). The length of the CDR3 is 16 residues. Full variable domain (outside the CDR3, taken from reference TRBV7-7 and TRBJ2-2): GAGVSQSPRYKVTKRGQDVTLRCDPISSHATLYWYQQALGQGPEFLTYFNYEAQPDKSGLPSDRFSAERPEGSISTLTIQRTEQRDSAMYRCASSLSLAGTGGELFFGEGSRLTVL.

The chain carries TRBV24-1 and TRBJ1-2; 10 bases are a match to TRBD1. The CDR3 has 16 amino acids. Germline CDR1 and CDR2: KGHDR and SFDVKD. V lost 4 bases and J lost 1; bases outside the gene matches: 5. CDR3 nucleotide sequence: TGTGCCACCAGTGACTCCGACAGGGGGCTTAACTATGGCTACACCTTC. Translating it yields CATSDSDRGLNYGYTF.

This chain connects TRBV3-1 (or the pseudogene TRBV3-2) to TRBJ2-7; D is unresolved. CDR1 and CDR2 (germline): LGHDT, YNNKEL (reference sequence). CDR3 length: 15 residues. The V and J ends lost 1 base and 4 bases respectively, with 14 bases between them. The CDR3 DNA reads as TGTGCCAGCAGCCAAGGATCGGTGCGGCCTTACGAGCAGTACTTC. It codes for CASSQGSVRPYEQYF.

The chain uses TRBV7-2 and TRBJ2-5; the D gene is possibly TRBD2 (5 bases). The length of the CDR3 is 15 residues. Trimming pared 2 bases from V and 1 base from J, leaving 11 bases between. CDR1 and CDR2 from the germline V gene are SGHTA and FQGNSA. The CDR3 nucleotides are TGTGCCAGCAGCTTACAAGGAGGCGGCCAAGAGACCCAGTACTTC. Residues: CASSLQGGGQETQYF.

This chain links TRBV9 with TRBJ2-5; D gene unclear. Germline values: CDR1 SGDLS, CDR2 YYNGEE. CDR3 length: 14 residues. The V end lost 4 bases, the J end lost 0 bases, and 10 bases lay between the germline ends. The CDR3, as DNA: TGTGCCAGCAGCCCCTGGGCGAACCAAGAGACCCAGTACTTC. It translates to CASSPWANQETQYF.

The chain employs TRBV2 and TRBJ1-5; 7 bases match TRBD1. The CDR3 length is 15 residues. The germline CDR1 and CDR2 sequences are SNHLY and FYNNEI. The ends lost 6 bases at V and 0 bases at J; junction bases unmatched: 5. The CDR3 reads CASRYRGDSNQPQHF. CDR3 in DNA: TGTGCCAGCAGGTACAGGGGCGATAGCAATCAGCCCCAGCATTTT.

This chain connects TRBV24-1 to TRBJ1-6, with a possible D match to TRBD1 (6 bases). The CDR3 runs to 16 residues. Trimming pared 5 bases from V and 9 bases from J, leaving 19 bases between. CDR1 and CDR2 (germline): KGHDR, SFDVKD. Here the CDR3 DNA reads TGTGCCACCAGTGGTGAAAACAGGGTCAACGGTTCACCCCTCCACTTT. Translating gives CATSGENRVNGSPLHF.

The chain employs TRBV5-1 and TRBJ2-1, with 9 bases aligning to TRBD2. Germline CDR1 SGHRS, CDR2 YFSETQ. The CDR3 consists of 15 residues. V shed 1 base and J 5 bases; nucleotides not matched to a gene: 4. The CDR3 reads CASSLLGLANNEQFF. Here the CDR3 DNA reads TGCGCCAGCAGCTTGCTCGGACTAGCGAACAATGAGCAGTTCTTC.

This chain uses TRBV10-3 with TRBJ2-6; D might be TRBD1 (5 bases). The CDR3 is 17 residues long. The V gene lost 2 bases and the J gene lost 0 bases, with 11 bases spanning the gap. The germline gives CDR1 ENHRY, CDR2 SYGVKD. The CDR3 bases are TGTGCCATCAGTGAGGACAGCGATAACTCTGGGGCCAACGTCCTGACTTTC. This sequence encodes CAISEDSDNSGANVLTF.

The J gene is TRBJ2-1, the V gene TRBV28; 11 positions match TRBD2. Germline assignment: CDR1 MDHEN and CDR2 SYDVKM. The V gene end was trimmed by 6 bases and the J gene end by 1 base; junction bases not matched to a gene: 8. The CDR3 runs to 17 residues. The CDR3, as DNA: TGTGCCAGCAGGCCCACTAGCGGGAGTAGATCCTACAATGAGCAGTTCTTC. Translated, it gives CASRPTSGSRSYNEQFF.